This entry is about one T cell receptor (beta chain). Its specific antigen is unknown. The sample holds no much larger clone one base away, and base qualities are not on file. TCRbeta CDR3 regions were amplified from genomic DNA using the immunoSEQ Assay, a bias-controlled multiplex PCR. The original methods were these. The number of nucleated cells in each sample was estimated from the amplification of reference gene primers within the assay. Sequence reads were collapsed and filtered to measure the absolute abundance of every unique TCRbeta CDR3 rearrangement. For each sample, productive Simpson clonality was calculated by taking the square root of Simpson's diversity index across productive rearrangements. TCRdb carries this immuneACCESS record with in-frame sequences only. Its versions omit some clonotypes, under half of them owing to an unresolved V gene in the studies checked, with the rest unexplained. The V and J calls and clone size were taken over from that table, and D and trimming were inferred from the DNA. For this sample the table gives approximately 140,000 clones, of which 70% to 90% were detected only once. The biggest ten clones account for approximately 8% of the sample.

The data are from a study of blood T cell repertoires in COVID-19 (TCRdb year 2020). For the study in its entirety: Samples covering the acute and convalescent phases of COVID-19 were provided by collaborators in the United States, Italy and Spain. The repertoires were made available in a free public database intended to serve as a resource for research on the immune response to SARS-CoV-2. The material from the prospective study consisted of cDNA or gDNA derived from T cells, B-cell-depleted T cells, or PBMCs. Subjects who had been exposed to COVID-19, were actively infected with it, or had recovered from it provided the deeply sampled blood TCRbeta repertoires that made up the dataset. HLA class I and class II types, where available, came from metadata supplied by the sample provider rather than from assay-based typing. A de-identified subject ID, COVID-19 status, age in years and sex were almost always included in the sample metadata. The samples were drawn from the first 160 participants of the ongoing ImmuneRACE study and from 1,254 subjects provided by 6 global collaborators. On the study overall, not on this receptor specifically: The amount of clinical and demographic metadata varied by source and participant and was provided uncurated.

Whole blood was collected in K2EDTA tubes by collaborating institutions according to the institutions' own protocols. For TCRbeta analysis, collaborator samples were shipped as frozen whole blood, as isolated PBMCs, or as DNA extracted from either sample type. The CDR3 numbers 16 residues from cysteine through phenylalanine. The entry retains the CDR3 DNA only, 48 bases that are in frame from base 1. V is trimmed back by 1 base and J by 0 bases, and the junction contains 0 bases that no gene match accounts for. CDR1 KGHDR and CDR2 SFDVKD were looked up in the germline V gene. The sample consisted of peripheral blood. The V and J segments used are TRBV24-1 and TRBJ2-1; TRBD2 lines up with 9 middle nucleotides. The sequence derives from a woman aged 55-70 years with acute or convalescent COVID-19. The sequenced DNA is TGTGCCACCAGTGATTTAGCGGGGGGCTCCTACAATGAGCAGTTCTTC. Its product reads: CATSDLAGGSYNEQFF.